Listed here is a single T cell receptor (beta chain). The antigen remains unidentified. Looked up from germline, CDR1 is SGDLS and CDR2 is YYNGEE. The CDR3 consists of 16 residues. V dropped 3 bases and J dropped 0 bases, with 13 bases sitting between them. This sample was included in a study of cytomegalovirus exposure and HLA in healthy donors. Study-level information: Inside one of the first data releases sat about 91 million unique TCRs taken from HLA-typed donors. Study-wide results and caveats: Reportedly, TCR beta sequences accurately predicted HLA-A and HLA-B alleles in most subjects. Later analysis associated a missense DCLRE1C variant with TCR beta V- and J-gene trimming.

13 Jbeta primers and 60 Vbeta primers were used for the PCR. Sequencing was performed with immunoSEQ multiplex PCR; in TCRdb, only in-frame clones are kept and a portion is missing. The repertoire holds around 76,000 clones, around 72% seen once, with 15% to 20% in the top ten. The chain uses TRBV9 and TRBJ2-4, with a weak D call TRBD2 (5 bases). The sample consisted of PBMCs. This TCR was recovered from a woman aged 40 to 50 in good health and CMV-seropositive. CDR3 DNA sequence: TGTGCCAGCAGCGCCCTTCCGGACTTAGCCAAAAACATTCAGTACTTC. Amino acids: CASSALPDLAKNIQYF.